This T cell receptor beta chain came from a study of Ad26.COV2.S vaccination and SARS-CoV-2 variants. The treatment denotes: 15 to 20 received Ad26.COV2.S at low or high dose, single or two shots; about 5 received placebo; per-sample allocation not given. The study sampled participants on day 63 after the first vaccine or placebo injection. An adult of 18-55 years in Boston served as donor. Ad26.COV2.S expressed prefusion-stabilized spike from the original Wuhan strain. Assay used: immunoSEQ multiplex PCR; TCRdb lists only in-frame clones, some missing. The repertoire has approximately 420,000 clones, approximately 90% of them found once; the top ten carry about 3.6%. General study findings and limits: Vaccinees reportedly had broad spike-specific CD8+ and CD4+ T cell responses. Vaccine recipients surpassed placebo recipients in spike-specific TCR breadth.

Note on this clone: Its antigen is as yet unknown.

The CDR3 is made up of 15 amino acids. The junction had 7 bases not matched to a gene; V was cut back by 8 bases and J by 0 bases. Per germline, CDR1 SNHLY and CDR2 FYNNEI. The chain has TRBV2 and TRBJ1-1, with 9 bases lining up with TRBD1. The TCR comes from a person aged 18-60 years who received the Ad26.COV2.S COVID-19 vaccine or a placebo. The sequenced sample was peripheral blood, obtained in a trial of Ad26.COV2.S vaccine versus placebo. The CDR3 sequence is CASFRQGEMNTEAFF. The CDR3 region has the DNA TGTGCCAGCTTTCGACAGGGGGAAATGAACACTGAAGCTTTCTTT.